This T cell receptor (beta chain) derives from a study of shared T cell receptors in the human thymus. The assay was immunoSEQ multiplex PCR, and TCRdb's table has in-frame clones only and misses some. The table lists about 400,000 clones, just under 95% of them singletons. The length of the CDR3 is 15 residues. With 4 bases removed from V and 4 bases from J, the gap between germline ends came to 14 bases. Germline V gives CDR1 SEHNR, CDR2 FQNEAQ (reference sequence). This TCR derives from a human donor. Sequences were obtained from thymocytes. The chain combines TRBV7-9 with TRBJ1-3, with D perhaps matching TRBD1 (6 bases). The CDR3 spells CASSSPDRLGNTIYF. In DNA form, the CDR3 reads TGTGCCAGCAGCTCCCCCGACAGGTTAGGAAACACCATATATTTT.